This T cell receptor (beta chain) was recovered during a study of T cell repertoires in cytomegalovirus infection. Across the study: It was the public TCR beta signatures that indicated both CMV infection and matching HLA type. Study findings and constraints: In two of eight donors, the top clonotype was HLA-C-restricted CMV-specific. Frequencies of public TCR beta families were cumulated, and this identified carriers of CMV plus the relevant HLA.

The CDR3 is 18 residues long. Trimming at V came to 0 bases and at J to 7 bases, leaving 8 bases not matched to a gene. Germline values: CDR1 MRHNA, CDR2 SNTAGT. TCRdb fed the reads into MiXCR, producing one record per CDR3 protein. Of approximately 170,000 distinct CDR3 sequences listed, 17% were seen once; the top ten hold around 19%. The sample holds a few counts of this clonotype. Antigen: not known. The TCR originated in a human donor in good health (CMV status not recorded). Some clones in this sample may be carry-over from other donors' samples. V is TRBV6-4 and J is TRBJ2-1; 14 positions agree with TRBD2. Sequencing was done on a sample of CD8+ T cells from PBMCs. CDR3 region: CASSDSPRLAGGLNEQFF. CDR3 DNA: TGTGCCAGCAGTGACTCGCCACGACTAGCGGGAGGGCTAAATGAGCAGTTCTTC.